This T cell receptor beta chain stems from a study of beta chain features in type 1 diabetes. This CDR3 is built from 15 residues. Germline CDR1 SGHAT, CDR2 FQNNGV. Trimming shortened V by 2 bases and J by 5 bases, and 16 bases separated the two germline ends. Every bit of the isolated RNA underwent reverse transcription, so sequencing read expressed TCRB transcripts. Sequenced by immunoSEQ multiplex PCR; TCRdb stores in-frame clones only, minus some. The profile shows about 340,000 clones, 8% of them singletons. Source material: central memory CD4+ T cells from blood. The rearrangement uses TRBV11-2 and TRBJ2-7; D might be TRBD1 (5 bases). This clonotype was obtained from a young woman in good health. The CDR3 sequence is CASSLMPGYADEQYF. The CDR3 bases are TGTGCCAGCAGCTTAATGCCAGGGTATGCCGACGAGCAGTACTTC. Variable domain in full (rest from reference TRBV11-2 and TRBJ2-7): EAGVAQSPRYKIIEKRQSVAFWCNPISGHATLYWYQQILGQGPKLLIQFQNNGVVDDSQLPKDRFSAERLKGVDSTLKIQPAKLEDSAVYLCASSLMPGYADEQYFGPGTRLTVT.